This record covers a single TCR beta chain. This sample is drawn from a study of blood T cell repertoires in COVID-19. Overall study context: COVID-19 samples, acute and convalescent, were from the United States, Italy and Spain. Sample material is recorded as cDNA or gDNA derived from T cells, B-cell-depleted T cells, or PBMCs.

Sequencing used immunoSEQ multiplex PCR; TCRdb keeps in-frame clones, though not all of them. The table includes some 380,000 clones, about 89% detected once. The CDR3 runs 15 residues. Germline values: CDR1 KGHSH, CDR2 LQKENI. V lost 1 base to trimming and J lost 1 base; unmatched junction nucleotides: 0. Cohort 3 donors were reported recovered after two negative PCRs, clearance, or symptom resolution. Sequences were obtained from PBMCs or T cells enriched from blood (not recorded which). This TCR was sampled from a man aged 25-45 years who had recovered from COVID-19. The genes are TRBV18 and TRBJ2-7; 11 bases are shared with TRBD2. The CDR3 sequence is CASSPLAGGSYEQYF. Here the CDR3 DNA reads TGTGCCAGCTCACCACTAGCGGGGGGGTCCTACGAGCAGTACTTC.